The next 10 T cell receptor beta chains were all read from a single sample in a study of blood T cell repertoires in COVID-19. The data were produced by immunoSEQ multiplex PCR, yet TCRdb's version contains in-frame clones alone and is incomplete. The sample carries 130,000 to 150,000 clones, about four fifths recorded once. The sample consisted of peripheral blood. These receptors were obtained from a human donor in a cohort sampled during active COVID-19.

V gene TRBV5-4 combines with J gene TRBJ2-1; the match to TRBD2 covers 9 bases. Germline-derived CDR1 and CDR2 are SGHNT and YYREEE (reference sequence). With V trimmed by 0 bases and J by 5 bases, 0 bases remained unmatched. CDR3 length: 14 residues. The CDR3 loop is CASSLGLADNEQFF. CDR3 DNA sequence: TGTGCCAGCAGCTTGGGACTAGCGGACAATGAGCAGTTCTTC.

The chain employs TRBV18 and TRBJ2-2; 7 bases are a match to TRBD1. Trimming took 4 bases from V and 4 from J; bases not matched to a gene: 6. The CDR3 length is 15 residues. Germline CDR1 KGHSH, CDR2 LQKENI. The CDR3 protein is CASSRETGTTGELFF. CDR3 in DNA: TGTGCCAGCTCACGTGAGACAGGGACCACCGGGGAGCTGTTTTTT.

The CDR3 coding sequence is TGTGCCAGCAGCCCTTCGAGGACTAGCGGCAAAGAGACCCAGTACTTC. Translation: CASSPSRTSGKETQYF. The gene calls are TRBV7-2 and TRBJ2-5, with 10 bases aligning to TRBD2. The CDR3 sequence is 16 residues long. V shed 5 bases and J 3 bases; nucleotides not matched to a gene: 9. Germline assignment: CDR1 SGHTA and CDR2 FQGNSA. The full variable domain, with the rest looked up from reference TRBV7-2 and TRBJ2-5, is GAGVSQSPSNKVTEKGKDVELRCDPISGHTALYWYRQSLGQGLEFLIYFQGNSAPDKSGLPSDRFSAERTGGSVSTLTIQRTQQEDSAVYLCASSPSRTSGKETQYFGPGTRLLVL.

V usage is TRBV7-9 and J usage is TRBJ1-6, with TRBD1 identical over 8 bases. Germline-derived CDR1 and CDR2 are SEHNR and FQNEAQ (reference sequence). V was clipped by 4 bases and J by 9 bases; unmatched bases: 5. The CDR3 runs 14 residues. CDR3 sequence reads: CASSSGQVGSPLHF. The CDR3 bases are TGTGCCAGCAGCTCGGGACAGGTCGGTTCACCCCTCCACTTT.

The chain carries TRBV19 and TRBJ1-1; 7 bases line up with TRBD1. The germline V gene encodes CDR1 LNHDA and CDR2 SQIVND (reference sequence). After removal of 8 bases from V and 0 bases from J, the junction contained 12 bases not matched to a gene. The CDR3 extends over 16 amino acids. This CDR3 is CASRTLAGGVNTEAFF. CDR3 bases: TGTGCCAGTCGGACTCTGGCAGGGGGTGTGAACACTGAAGCTTTCTTT.

J is TRBJ2-7 and V is TRBV4-1; a weak D match, TRBD2 (6 bases). The CDR3 is made up of 15 amino acids. The V and J ends lost 4 bases and 3 bases respectively, with 16 bases between them. Germline V CDR1 and CDR2: MGHRA, YSYEKL. The CDR3 region is CASSRSGLSDYEQYF. DNA of the CDR3: TGCGCCAGCAGCCGGTCCGGACTATCTGACTACGAGCAGTACTTC.

The chain couples TRBV20-1 to TRBJ2-7; the D is unclear. The germline V gene has CDR1 DFQATT and CDR2 SNEGSKA (reference sequence). Trimming shortened V by 3 bases and J by 7 bases, and 7 bases separated the two germline ends. There are 10 residues in the CDR3. CDR3 amino acids: CSASPPEQYF. DNA for the CDR3: TGCAGTGCTAGCCCTCCTGAGCAGTACTTC.

The chain combines TRBV6-4 with TRBJ2-7; D is possibly TRBD1 (6 bases). V was pared by 7 bases and J by 3 bases, with 13 bases between. The CDR3 extends over 13 amino acids. Germline values: CDR1 MRHNA, CDR2 SNTAGT. CDR3 region: CASTAARGYEQYF. The CDR3 DNA reads TGTGCCAGCACCGCCGCCAGGGGCTACGAGCAGTACTTC.

The chain combines TRBV6-5 with TRBJ1-2; 9 bases are a match to TRBD1. Germline loops: CDR1 MNHEY, CDR2 SVGAGI. This CDR3 is built from 13 residues. The J segment lost 7 bases and the V segment lost 8 bases, leaving 8 bases of the junction unmatched. The chain's CDR3 is CASRPQGALGYTF. In DNA, the CDR3 is TGTGCCAGCCGCCCACAGGGGGCGCTTGGCTACACCTTC.

V usage is TRBV5-6 and J usage is TRBJ1-3, with a tentative D call TRBD1 (6 bases). The CDR3 sequence is 17 residues long. In germline, CDR1 is SGHDT, CDR2 YYEEEE. V was pared by 4 bases and J by 1 base, with 18 bases between. The chain's CDR3 is CASSPERGSYSGNTIYF. CDR3 sequence (DNA): TGTGCCAGCAGCCCGGAAAGGGGGTCATATTCTGGAAACACCATATATTTT.